This T cell receptor beta chain appears in the sequencing data of a study of regulatory T cells in long-lasting Graves disease. Whole-study findings and limits: Persistent patients had more shared public clonotypes (fewer than 3,000) than new patients (roughly 970).

V was pared by 5 bases and J by 2 bases, with 14 bases between. The germline V gene encodes CDR1 SGHNT and CDR2 YENEEA. This CDR3 has 15 amino acids. This clonotype was counted ten times or more. The antigen is not known. Assembly of TCR beta libraries relied on iRepertoire HTBI primers together with Arm-PCR of CDR3 regions. From the multiplex PCR reads, TCRdb called clonotypes with MiXCR, one entry per CDR3 protein. The data contain about 360,000 distinct CDR3 sequences, about a sixth of them singletons. Regarding time point: newly diagnosed GD, antithyroid drugs for less than 3 months. There was RNA extracted from PBMCs, and the TCR library was made from it. The data also belong to a second study, concerning T cells in Graves' hyperthyroidism and ophthalmopathy. From that study: Through a model of 13 V-J features, ophthalmopathy was separated from stable hyperthyroidism.

The chain carries TRBV11-3 and TRBJ2-3; D is uncertain. This sample comprised peripheral blood mononuclear cells (PBMCs), obtained at new diagnosis, from a patient treated with antithyroid drugs. This receptor was taken from a woman aged 18-29 years with Graves disease. Written as DNA, the CDR3 is TGTGCCAGCAGCCCCAGTCGACGGAACACAGATACGCAGTATTTT. This encodes CASSPSRRNTDTQYF.